The 31 T cell receptor beta chains below were found in one sample sequenced in a study of T cell clones after liver transplantation. Sequenced by immunoSEQ multiplex PCR; TCRdb stores in-frame clones only, minus some. The table has roughly 100,000 clones, around 84% seen once; the top ten hold approximately 3%. The starting material was CD4+ T cells from blood, obtained about 50 months after liver transplant. The source is a human patient who received a liver transplant. A subset of T cells may come from the graft donor.

This chain links TRBV4-2 with TRBJ2-7; TRBD1 might be the D (6 bases). The CDR3 length is 16 residues. Germline values: CDR1 LGHNA, CDR2 YNFKEQ. With 0 bases removed from V and 4 bases from J, the gap between germline ends came to 16 bases. CDR3 DNA sequence: TGTGCCAGCAGCCAAGATTTGCAGGGGATAAGGTACGAGCAGTACTTC. As protein: CASSQDLQGIRYEQYF.

The genes are TRBV18 and TRBJ1-2; D is unclear. CDR3 length: 13 amino acids. Germline V gene lookup returns CDR1 KGHSH and CDR2 LQKENI. V lost 4 bases and J 4 bases, leaving 10 bases between the germline ends. CDR3 DNA sequence: TGTGCCAGCTCACAACAGACTCTCTATGGCTACACCTTC. It specifies CASSQQTLYGYTF.

J is TRBJ2-3 and V is TRBV28; the D is unclear. V was cut by 3 bases and J by 2 bases, with 12 bases left in between. Per germline, CDR1 MDHEN and CDR2 SYDVKM. The CDR3 consists of 15 residues. Here the CDR3 DNA reads TGTGCCAGCAGTTTCAACGCAGGATTCACAGATACGCAGTATTTT. Its translation: CASSFNAGFTDTQYF. The whole variable domain, filled in from reference TRBV28 and TRBJ2-3, reads DVKVTQSSRYLVKRTGEKVFLECVQDMDHENMFWYRQDPGLGLRLIYFSYDVKMKEKGDIPEGYSVSREKKERFSLILESASTNQTSMYLCASSFNAGFTDTQYFGPGTRLTVL.

J is TRBJ1-2 and V is TRBV6-1; maybe TRBD1 (6 bases). Germline CDR1 is MNHNS and CDR2 is SASEGT. The V and J ends lost 3 bases and 13 bases respectively, with 12 bases between them. CDR3 length: 11 residues. Here the CDR3 DNA reads TGTGCCAGCAGTGAGGGACAACAGTCCACCTTC. Protein product: CASSEGQQSTF.

The rearrangement joins TRBV10-1 to TRBJ1-1; D is undetermined. Trimming pared 6 bases from V and 1 base from J, leaving 12 bases between. Germline V CDR1 and CDR2: WNHNN, SYGVQD (reference sequence). The CDR3 loop spans 14 amino acids. The CDR3 nucleotides are TGCGCCAGCAGCCCAAGTATTGCGAACACTGAAGCTTTCTTT. Translation: CASSPSIANTEAFF.

This chain joins TRBV29-1 and TRBJ1-1, with D unresolved. This CDR3 is 12 amino acids long. Per germline, CDR1 SQVTM and CDR2 ANQGSEA. Trimming stripped 4 bases from V and 0 bases from J, with 6 bases between. CDR3 bases: TGCAGCGTTGGTCACATGAACACTGAAGCTTTCTTT. Protein sequence: CSVGHMNTEAFF.

In regard to this clone: A junction end diverges from the germline sequence, so it may reflect a read error. V gene TRBV19 combines with J gene TRBJ1-1, with D hard to call. Germline V CDR1 and CDR2: LNHDA, SQIVND (reference sequence). The CDR3 is made up of 16 amino acids. The CDR3 reads CASRPAILGLNTEAFF. The CDR3 nucleotides are TGTGCCAGTAGGCCAGCCATACTCGGACTGAATACTGAAGCTTTCTTT.

This clone was seen only a few times. V and J are TRBV10-3 and TRBJ1-6; no clear D. CDR1 is ENHRY, CDR2 SYGVKD, per germline. V was clipped by 2 bases and J by 6 bases, with 8 bases between them. The CDR3 spans 14 residues. The CDR3: CAISEGRTNSPLHF. The DNA for the CDR3 is TGTGCCATCAGTGAGGGGCGGACTAATTCACCCCTCCACTTT.

The CDR3 DNA is TGTGCCAGCAGTTACCGCCAGGGCAATCAGCCCCAGCATTTT. Translating gives CASSYRQGNQPQHF. The rearrangement uses TRBV6-5 and TRBJ1-5; D is unresolved. V dropped 2 bases and J dropped 2 bases, with 7 bases sitting between them. Looked up from germline, CDR1 is MNHEY and CDR2 is SVGAGI. CDR3 size: 14 residues.

The chain recombines TRBV19 with TRBJ2-2, with 7 positions matching TRBD2. J was trimmed by 4 bases and V by 6 bases; bases with no gene match: 14. Germline V gene sequence: CDR1 LNHDA, CDR2 SQIVND (reference sequence). CDR3 length equals 17 residues. For the CDR3, the DNA is TGTGCCAGTAGCTCCCCCGCGGGAGCCGCTCGCACCGGGGAGCTGTTTTTT. Translation gives CASSSPAGAARTGELFF.

The chain uses TRBV19 and TRBJ2-2; 7 bases match TRBD2. With V trimmed by 3 bases and J by 9 bases, 10 bases remained unmatched. The CDR3 extends over 15 amino acids. The germline V gene encodes CDR1 LNHDA and CDR2 SQIVND (reference sequence). CDR3 in DNA: TGTGCCAGTAGTATGGGGACTATCGGGACGAGGGAGCTGTTTTTT. This codes for CASSMGTIGTRELFF.

This clone occurred once. This chain links TRBV30 with TRBJ1-2; D is possibly TRBD1 (5 bases). Trimming took 6 bases from V and 2 from J, leaving 22 bases between them. The germline V gene encodes CDR1 GTSNPN and CDR2 SVGIG (reference sequence). The CDR3 extends over 16 amino acids. CDR3 bases: TGTGCCTGTCCATCGGGGGGTAGTGGGTCCAACTATGGCTACACCTTC. Protein sequence: CACPSGGSGSNYGYTF.

The chain has TRBV7-8 and TRBJ1-2; D is undetermined. V was pared by 1 base and J by 7 bases, with 22 bases between. From germline, CDR1 is SGHVS and CDR2 FQNEAQ. The CDR3 extends over 17 amino acids. CDR3 sequence: CASSLVVVVGRPSGYTF. The CDR3 DNA reads as TGTGCCAGCAGCTTAGTCGTGGTCGTGGGTAGACCCAGTGGCTACACCTTC.

The rearrangement joins TRBV28 to TRBJ1-2; D is undetermined. Per germline, CDR1 MDHEN and CDR2 SYDVKM. The CDR3 totals 14 residues. The germline V and J ends were trimmed by 4 bases and 6 bases, with 15 bases remaining between them. In DNA, the CDR3 is TGTGCCAGCAGTTATTTCGGGCTTCCCGATGGCTACACCTTC. It yields the protein CASSYFGLPDGYTF.

In nucleotides, the CDR3 is TGTGCCAGCAGCCCTCCCAATTCGGGGGGCTACACCTTC. Translation: CASSPPNSGGYTF. The chain combines TRBV5-6 with TRBJ1-2; D gene ambiguous. Trimming shortened V by 4 bases and J by 8 bases, and 15 bases separated the two germline ends. Germline CDR1 and CDR2: SGHDT and YYEEEE. The CDR3 covers 13 residues.

V usage is TRBV7-2 and J usage is TRBJ1-6; maybe TRBD1 (6 bases). The CDR3 has 15 amino acids. The V end was cut by 1 base, the J end by 9 bases, with 13 bases between. Germline V gene lookup returns CDR1 SGHTA and CDR2 FQGNSA. The CDR3 spells CASSLEGGKGSPLHF. DNA of the CDR3: TGTGCCAGCAGCTTAGAAGGGGGTAAGGGTTCACCCCTCCACTTT.

The chain employs TRBV12-5 and TRBJ1-3, with 8 bases identical to TRBD1. This CDR3 comprises 15 residues. The germline gives CDR1 LGHNT, CDR2 FRNRAP. J was trimmed by 1 base and V by 5 bases; bases with no gene match: 4. The CDR3 bases are TGTGCTAGTGGTCCACACAGGGGGTCTGGAAACACCATATATTTT. This sequence encodes CASGPHRGSGNTIYF.

The CDR3 loop is CASSITQGANLRTEAFF. The CDR3, as DNA: TGTGCCAGTAGTATAACACAGGGGGCAAATTTACGCACTGAAGCTTTCTTT. V and J are TRBV19 and TRBJ1-1, with 9 bases lining up with TRBD1. CDR1 and CDR2 from the germline V gene are LNHDA and SQIVND (reference sequence). V lost 2 bases, J lost 4 bases, and 11 bases stayed unmatched. The CDR3 covers 17 residues.

The chain has TRBV27 and TRBJ2-7; D is perhaps TRBD1 (5 bases). Trimming cost V 5 bases and J 0 bases, with 8 bases left between them. Germline V gene data show CDR1 as MNHEY and CDR2 as SMNVEV (reference sequence). The CDR3 runs to 13 residues. CDR3 amino acids: CASSRQSSYEQYF. CDR3 DNA: TGTGCCAGCAGTAGACAGAGCTCCTACGAGCAGTACTTC.

The rearrangement uses TRBV18 and TRBJ2-7; weak D call: TRBD2 (6 bases). From germline, CDR1 is KGHSH and CDR2 LQKENI. V was pared by 5 bases and J by 6 bases, with 23 bases between. CDR3 length: 16 amino acids. CDR3 sequence reads: CASSIKFGALGGEQYF. CDR3 sequence (DNA): TGTGCCAGCTCAATTAAATTTGGGGCTTTGGGAGGCGAGCAGTACTTC.

V and J are TRBV11-3 and TRBJ2-1; D gene unclear. V was cut by 1 base and J by 8 bases, with 6 bases left in between. Germline CDR1 and CDR2: SGHNT and YENEEA. The CDR3 runs 12 residues. CDR3 sequence: CASSLGSDEQFF. CDR3 bases: TGTGCCAGCAGCTTAGGATCCGATGAGCAGTTCTTC. Drawing the rest from reference TRBV11-3 and TRBJ2-1, the complete variable domain is EAGVVQSPRYKIIEKKQPVAFWCNPISGHNTLYWYLQNLGQGPELLIRYENEEAVDDSQLPKDRFSAERLKGVDSTLKIQPAELGDSAVYLCASSLGSDEQFFGPGTRLTVL.

This clone was seen only a few times. The CDR3 region is CASSFFSPRDEQYF. CDR3 nucleotide sequence: TGTGCCAGCAGCTTTTTTAGTCCTCGCGACGAGCAGTACTTC. The chain recombines TRBV11-3 with TRBJ2-7; D uncertain. Trimming removed 3 bases at V and 5 bases at J, with 14 bases between. CDR1 SGHNT and CDR2 YENEEA come from the germline V gene. The CDR3 consists of 14 residues.

The chain employs TRBV6-5 and TRBJ1-1; possibly TRBD1 for D (5 bases). The V end lost 7 bases, the J end lost 0 bases, and 12 bases lay between the germline ends. The CDR3 consists of 14 residues. CDR1 MNHEY and CDR2 SVGAGI come from the germline V gene. The CDR3 loop is CASTPGSVNTEAFF. The CDR3 DNA follows: TGTGCCAGCACCCCAGGGTCTGTGAACACTGAAGCTTTCTTT.

Only one count was recorded for this clone. The chain carries TRBV28 and TRBJ2-3; D remains unclear. The germline V and J ends were trimmed by 3 bases and 7 bases, with 8 bases remaining between them. CDR3 length: 12 residues. Per the germline V gene, CDR1 is MDHEN and CDR2 is SYDVKM. The chain's CDR3 is CASSLVKHTQYF. In DNA form, the CDR3 reads TGTGCCAGCAGTTTGGTGAAGCATACGCAGTATTTT.

V and J are TRBV27 and TRBJ2-1, with D tentatively TRBD2 (7 bases). Germline assignment: CDR1 MNHEY and CDR2 SMNVEV (reference sequence). CDR3 size: 14 residues. V shed 2 bases and J shed 5 bases, with 10 bases lying between them. CDR3 residues: CASSLRGTNNEQFF. The CDR3 coding sequence is TGTGCCAGCAGTTTAAGGGGGACTAACAATGAGCAGTTCTTC.

This clone was picked up one time. The chain employs TRBV4-1 and TRBJ2-5; D unresolved. The V end lost 3 bases, the J end lost 0 bases, and 8 bases lay between the germline ends. The germline V gene has CDR1 MGHRA and CDR2 YSYEKL. The CDR3 is made up of 14 amino acids. This chain's CDR3 is CASSQAGNQETQYF. The CDR3 bases are TGCGCCAGCAGCCAGGCAGGAAACCAAGAGACCCAGTACTTC.

This clone has only a few counts. Other DNA sequences of this sample code for an identical CDR3. This chain uses TRBV28 with TRBJ1-2; no reliable D call. CDR3 length: 11 amino acids. V lost 4 bases and J 0 bases, leaving 0 bases between the germline ends. The germline V gene encodes CDR1 MDHEN and CDR2 SYDVKM. The CDR3, as DNA: TGTGCCAGCAGTTCTAACTATGGCTACACCTTC. This translates into CASSSNYGYTF.

This clone showed up just once. The chain links TRBV28 to TRBJ2-7; D unclear. Trimming removed 6 bases from V and 7 bases from J, with 13 bases in between. Germline values: CDR1 MDHEN, CDR2 SYDVKM. This CDR3 has 12 residues. The CDR3 loop is CASSVESREQYF. In nucleotides, the CDR3 is TGTGCCAGCAGCGTGGAATCGAGGGAGCAGTACTTC.

The chain's CDR3 is CASSVGQYGDTQYF. The CDR3 region has the DNA TGTGCCAGCAGCGTCGGACAGTACGGGGATACGCAGTATTTT. The chain links TRBV9 to TRBJ2-3; a weak D match, TRBD1 (6 bases). The V gene's germline CDR1 is SGDLS and CDR2 YYNGEE. With 2 bases removed from V and 6 bases from J, the gap between germline ends came to 13 bases. This CDR3 region has 14 residues.

CDR3 protein: CASSTDPGGQVEAFF. CDR3 nucleotide sequence: TGTGCCAGCAGCACGGATCCCGGGGGGCAGGTTGAAGCTTTCTTT. This chain links TRBV9 with TRBJ1-1; TRBD1 might be the D (6 bases). V shed 4 bases and J shed 7 bases, with 20 bases lying between them. Per germline, CDR1 SGDLS and CDR2 YYNGEE. The CDR3 totals 15 residues.

This rearrangement joins TRBV2 to TRBJ1-2, with D possibly matching TRBD1 (6 bases). The CDR3 runs 15 residues. CDR1 SNHLY and CDR2 FYNNEI come from the germline V gene. V lost 7 bases to trimming and J lost 5 bases, with 20 bases between them. CDR3 region: CASIPLGASLYGYTF. CDR3 bases: TGTGCCAGCATCCCTTTGGGGGCGTCCCTATATGGCTACACCTTC.